Reported below is one T cell receptor beta chain. The sort gate was single viable CD3+CD4+CD8-CD45RO+ cells for memory CD4+ T cells. This sample was included in a study of memory CD4+ T cells and cytomegalovirus serostatus. Sequencing was performed with immunoSEQ multiplex PCR; in TCRdb, only in-frame clones are kept and a portion is missing. This sample has 70,000 or so clones, with 60% to 80% found just once. The origin of this receptor is an adult in good health and CMV-seropositive. The sequencing input was memory CD4+ T cells from blood.

CDR3 protein: CASSPRTYQPQHF. The CDR3 bases are TGTGCCAGTAGCCCCAGGACTTATCAGCCCCAGCATTTT. The rearrangement links TRBV19 to TRBJ1-5, with no clear D. CDR1 is LNHDA and CDR2 is SQIVND in the germline V gene (reference sequence). The CDR3 runs 13 residues. V lost 6 bases and J lost 5, with 11 bases in between.